The clone carrying this T cell receptor (beta chain) occurred many times. This sample was included in a study of T-cell reconstitution after alpha-beta-depleted transplantation in children. Trimming removed 0 bases at V and 0 bases at J, with 6 bases between. The CDR3 covers 16 residues. As it was prepared, the TCRbeta library received unique molecular identifiers. Each CDR3 protein gets one entry after TCRdb re-called the PCR reads with MiXCR. The sample shows about 600,000 distinct CDR3 sequences, about 10% of them seen only once. The chain couples TRBV12-3 or TRBV12-4 to TRBJ2-6; D gene unclear. The receptor was derived from a human donor who donated a stem cell graft to a child with acute myeloid leukemia. Sequencing used PBMCs from the stem cell graft donor, obtained from the stem cell graft. The CDR3 DNA reads as TGTGCCAGCAGTTTAGCGCGTAGCTCTGGGGCCAACGTCCTGACTTTC. It translates to CASSLARSSGANVLTF.